Listed below are T cell receptor beta chains from one sample, sequenced in a study of patients and donors after allogeneic stem cell transplantation. One entry per CDR3 protein, called by TCRdb with MiXCR from the RT-PCR reads. The data contain 100,000 to 120,000 distinct CDR3 sequences, about a third of them seen just once; the ten biggest clones take up about 27%. The specimen was blood, either unsorted or a sorted T cell fraction (not recorded which). These receptors were collected from a human donor who was either an allogeneic HSCT recipient or a stem cell or donor lymphocyte infusion donor (not recorded which). It is not recorded whose cells these are; they may come from a transplant donor. CDR3s include the opening cysteine and the closing phenylalanine or tryptophan. D genes are given only for firm matches. Clone size, where shown, is once, few, many, or a class for clones that have expanded.

>.|TRBJ1-2|TRBV19|14|.
TGTGCCAGTAGTACGGGGGGTTCCAACTATGGCTACACCTTC
CASSTGGSNYGYTF
>once|TRBJ2-5|TRBV11-2|16|TRBD1
TGTGCCAGCAGCTTAGAAAGGGCAGGGGGCTGGAAGACCCAGTACTTC
CASSLERAGGWKTQYF
>.|TRBJ1-2|TRBV6-6|15|.
TGTGCCAGCACCAGAGGGGGGGGCGCTGGCTATGGCTACACCTTC
CASTRGGGAGYGYTF
>few|TRBJ2-5|TRBV11-2|14|TRBD2
TGTGCCAGCAGCGAGCCCGGGAGGGGAGAGACCCAGTACTTC
CASSEPGRGETQYF
>.|TRBJ2-1|TRBV6-2/TRBV6-3|13|.
TGTGCCAGCAGTTACTCACAGTACAATGAGCAGTTCTTC
CASSYSQYNEQFF
>few|TRBJ1-2|TRBV28|14|.
TGTGCCAGCAGTTTTCACCTGACGCGGTATGGCTACACCTTC
CASSFHLTRYGYTF
>.|TRBJ1-4|TRBV4-2|13|.
TGTGCCAGCAGCCCGTCAAGTCGCAGAAAACTGTTTTTT
CASSPSSRRKLFF
>few|TRBJ2-7|TRBV20-1|14|TRBD1
TGCAGTGCTAGAGATCGAGAGGGGGCGCATGAGCAGTACTTC
CSARDREGAHEQYF
>many|TRBJ1-5|TRBV20-1|14|.
TGCAGTGCTAGAGTAGGGTGGGGCAATCAGCCCCAGCATTTT
CSARVGWGNQPQHF
>.|TRBJ2-7|TRBV24-1|14|.
TGTGCCACCAGTGAAGCGACCGATTCCTACGAGCAGTACTTC
CATSEATDSYEQYF
>.|TRBJ1-2|TRBV5-1|16|.
TGCGCCAGCAGCTCAGGAGGGGCAGGGGAAGCTCGCGGCTACACCTTC
CASSSGGAGEARGYTF
>few|TRBJ2-5|TRBV5-1|15|TRBD1
TGCGCCAGCAGCTACGGGACAGGGCTCCAAGAGACCCAGTACTTC
CASSYGTGLQETQYF
>few|TRBJ2-3|TRBV28|14|.
TGTGCCAGCAGAAACTCGGGGACCACAGATACGCAGTATTTT
CASRNSGTTDTQYF
>few|TRBJ2-1|TRBV5-4|17|TRBD2
TGTGCCAGCAGCACCGGGACTAGCGGGATTACCTACAATGAGCAGTTCTTC
CASSTGTSGITYNEQFF
>many|TRBJ1-5|TRBV4-2|14|.
TGTGCCAGCAGCCAATCAGGGAGCAATCAGCCCCAGCATTTT
CASSQSGSNQPQHF
>.|TRBJ2-2|TRBV6-2/TRBV6-3|13|TRBD1
TGTGCCAGCAGGCAGGGGGCGAGCGGGGAGCTGTTTTTT
CASRQGASGELFF
>.|TRBJ2-7|TRBV29-1|12|.
TGCAGCGTGGCTAGAAACCGATACGAGCAGTACTTC
CSVARNRYEQYF
>.|TRBJ1-2|TRBV2|14|.
TGTGCCAGCAGACACCGGGACCGAGTCTATGGCTACACCTTC
CASRHRDRVYGYTF
>few|TRBJ1-2|TRBV6-6|14|.
TGTGCCAGCAGTTCCGGACAGCTGTCCTATGGCTACACCTTC
CASSSGQLSYGYTF
>few|TRBJ2-1|TRBV7-2|16|.
TGTGCCAGCAGCTTCGGCGGACAAAGCTCCTACAATGAGCAGTTCTTC
CASSFGGQSSYNEQFF
>.|TRBJ1-1|TRBV19|13|.
TGTGCCAGTAGTCGCGGACGGAGCACTGAAGCTTTCTTT
CASSRGRSTEAFF
>.|TRBJ2-1|TRBV12-3/TRBV12-4|12|.
TGTGCCAGCAGTTTCTCACCAAATGAGCAGTTCTTC
CASSFSPNEQFF
>few|TRBJ1-3|TRBV21-1|15|.
TGTGCCAGCAGCAAAGATTGCAGGGGAGGAAACACCATATATTTT
CASSKDCRGGNTIYF
>.|TRBJ2-2|TRBV7-9|15|.
TGTGCCAGCAGCCAGGGGGACTTTTACACCGGGGAGCTGTTTTTT
CASSQGDFYTGELFF
>.|TRBJ2-4|TRBV28|17|.
TGTGCCAGCAGTTTCGCTATTGCGGAGATAGCCAAAAACATTCAGTACTTC
CASSFAIAEIAKNIQYF
>.|TRBJ1-1|TRBV10-3|13|.
TGTGCCACCAAACGGCCACTAAACACTGAAGCTTTCTTT
CATKRPLNTEAFF
>.|TRBJ2-7|TRBV3-1|14|TRBD2
TGTGCCAGCAGCCAAGACGGGAGGGCCTACGAGCAGTACTTC
CASSQDGRAYEQYF
>.|TRBJ1-4|TRBV29-1|13|.
TGCAGCGTTGGAATCGGGCCAGATGAAAAACTGTTTTTT
CSVGIGPDEKLFF
>few|TRBJ2-3|TRBV5-1|14|TRBD2
TGCGCCAGCTGCCCAGCGGGAACCACAGATACGCAGTATTTT
CASCPAGTTDTQYF